The 28 T cell receptor beta chains below were found in one sample sequenced in a study of cytomegalovirus exposure and HLA in healthy donors. A multiplex PCR was run with 60 Vbeta primers and 13 Jbeta primers. TCRdb's copy holds only in-frame clones and misses some; the assay was immunoSEQ multiplex PCR. The repertoire consists of approximately 130,000 clones, with approximately 78% occurring once and the leading ten covering around 2%. Sequenced: PBMCs. The receptors here all came from a man in his forties in good health and CMV-seronegative.

The genes are TRBV9 and TRBJ1-1; TRBD1 might be the D (5 bases). V lost 1 base and J lost 1, with 8 bases in between. Germline assignment: CDR1 SGDLS and CDR2 YYNGEE. The CDR3 length is 14 residues. DNA of the CDR3: TGTGCCAGCAGCGTAAATCAGGGGAACACTGAAGCTTTCTTT. This sequence encodes CASSVNQGNTEAFF.

On this clone itself: The junction differs from germline at one of its ends, possibly a read error. The rearrangement uses TRBV7-9 and TRBJ2-6; possible D gene TRBD2, 6 bases. Germline V gives CDR1 SEHNR, CDR2 FQNEAQ (reference sequence). The CDR3 length is 17 residues. CDR3 nucleotides: TGTGCCAGCAGCTTAGCGGAGGGAAACTCTGGGGCCAACGGCCTGACTTTC. Residues: CASSLAEGNSGANGLTF.

The J gene is TRBJ2-5, the V gene TRBV30, with D maybe TRBD2 (6 bases). Germline V gene sequence: CDR1 GTSNPN, CDR2 SVGIG (reference sequence). This CDR3 has 13 amino acids. Trimming cost V 0 bases and J 5 bases, with 10 bases left between them. CDR3 in DNA: TGTGCCTGGAGTGTTGGAGGGGCGGAGACCCAGTACTTC. It encodes CAWSVGGAETQYF. Based on the CDR3 plus reference TRBV30 and TRBJ2-5, the full variable domain is SQTIHQWPATLVQPVGSPLSLECTVEGTSNPNLYWYRQAAGRGLQLLFYSVGIGQISSEVPQNLSASRPQDRQFILSSKKLLLSDSGFYLCAWSVGGAETQYFGPGTRLLVL.

V is TRBV6-6 and J is TRBJ2-2; D perhaps matches TRBD1 (5 bases). This CDR3 contains 14 residues. Germline V gene sequence: CDR1 MNHNY, CDR2 SVGAGI (reference sequence). With 8 bases removed from V and 7 bases from J, the gap between germline ends came to 17 bases. The CDR3 reads CASPRTPDGGELFF. CDR3 in DNA: TGTGCCAGCCCCCGGACACCAGATGGCGGGGAGCTGTTTTTT.

The rearrangement links TRBV2 to TRBJ2-1; 7 bases are shared with TRBD1. The V and J ends lost 5 bases and 4 bases, in that order; junction bases with no gene match: 2. The CDR3 length is 13 residues. Germline CDR1 reads SNHLY; CDR2 reads FYNNEI. The CDR3 loop is CASSRDRYNEQFF. The CDR3 DNA is TGTGCCAGCAGTAGGGACAGATACAATGAGCAGTTCTTC.

As to this clone: One end of the junction varies from germline; a read error may be responsible. Other DNA sequences in this specimen translate into the identical CDR3. V usage is TRBV5-5 and J usage is TRBJ1-5; a weak D match, TRBD1 (5 bases). There are 15 residues in the CDR3. Germline-derived CDR1 and CDR2 are SGHKS and YYEKEE (reference sequence). CDR3 sequence: CASSPDRSSNQPQHF. CDR3 DNA sequence: TGTGCCAGCAGCCCCGACAGAAGTAGCAACCAGCCCCAGCATTTT.

This clone is a singleton in its sample. The chain employs TRBV9 and TRBJ2-5; maybe TRBD2 (5 bases). Germline V gives CDR1 SGDLS, CDR2 YYNGEE. CDR3 size: 15 residues. V dropped 1 base and J dropped 5 bases, with 15 bases sitting between them. The CDR3 is CASSVYGGRRETQYF. CDR3 in DNA: TGTGCCAGCAGCGTATATGGCGGGCGACGGGAGACCCAGTACTTC.

In this sample, this clone turned up once. V is TRBV9 and J is TRBJ1-1; 7 bases fit TRBD1. The CDR3 totals 13 residues. The V and J ends lost 0 bases and 10 bases, in that order; junction bases with no gene match: 6. Germline V lookup: CDR1 SGDLS, CDR2 YYNGEE. CDR3 region: CASSVGQRTGAFF. The CDR3 DNA sequence: TGTGCCAGCAGCGTAGGCCAAAGGACAGGAGCTTTCTTT.

The chain couples TRBV7-8 to TRBJ1-1; tentatively, D is TRBD1 (5 bases). There are 13 residues in the CDR3. The germline V and J ends were trimmed by 7 bases and 4 bases, with 13 bases remaining between them. Germline V lookup: CDR1 SGHVS, CDR2 FQNEAQ. CDR3 DNA: TGTGCCAGCACCCTCCATGGGGCCACTGAAGCTTTCTTT. Amino acids: CASTLHGATEAFF.

V is TRBV21-1 and J is TRBJ1-2. TRBV21-1 is marked as a pseudogene. The CDR3 totals 14 residues. The CDR3 protein is CASSKEGQCRDGSF. CDR3 coding DNA: TGTGCCAGCAGCAAAGAGGGTCAGTGTCGGGATGGATCCTTC.

The V gene is TRBV6-5, the J gene TRBJ1-1, with 9 bases fitting TRBD1. The CDR3 contains 15 residues. From germline, CDR1 is MNHEY and CDR2 SVGAGI. Trimming cost V 6 bases and J 4 bases; bases outside gene matches: 9. CDR3 nucleotide sequence: TGTGCCAGCAGCTTACAGGGGGCGCGAGGCACTGAAGCTTTCTTT. Protein product: CASSLQGARGTEAFF.

This clone was seen a single time. This sequence joins TRBV6-4 and TRBJ2-6; D might be TRBD1 (6 bases). Germline loops: CDR1 MRHNA, CDR2 SNTAGT. The CDR3 has 15 amino acids. V was shortened by 4 bases and J by 3 bases, with 10 bases between the two germline ends. The CDR3 DNA is TGTGCCAGCAGTGCTCAGGGGAATGGGGCCAACGTCCTGACTTTC. It encodes CASSAQGNGANVLTF.

This clone is medium-sized by share. This chain uses TRBV4-3 with TRBJ2-1; 9 bases are a match to TRBD2. The CDR3 extends over 15 amino acids. Looked up from germline, CDR1 is LGHNA and CDR2 is YSLEER. Trimming took 4 bases from V and 8 from J; bases not matched to a gene: 9. The CDR3 here is CASSRDSGSSYEQFF. The CDR3 nucleotides are TGCGCCAGCAGCCGCGATAGCGGGAGTTCGTATGAGCAGTTCTTC.

This clone was seen more than once but under ten times. This chain links TRBV12-5 with TRBJ2-5; 8 bases are shared with TRBD1. The CDR3 extends over 14 amino acids. Trimming removed 6 bases from V and 2 bases from J; junction bases left unmatched: 5. Looked up from germline, CDR1 is LGHNT and CDR2 is FRNRAP. Here the CDR3 reads CASGTGAPQETQYF. The CDR3 DNA follows: TGTGCTAGTGGGACAGGGGCACCGCAAGAGACCCAGTACTTC.

This sequence joins TRBV4-3 and TRBJ1-1, with D unresolved. Looked up from germline, CDR1 is LGHNA and CDR2 is YSLEER. Trimming left V 2 bases short and J 1 base short, with 5 bases between. CDR3 size: 13 residues. CDR3 amino acids: CASSQIENTEAFF. CDR3 in DNA: TGCGCCAGCAGCCAAATAGAGAACACTGAAGCTTTCTTT.

This chain uses TRBV5-1 with TRBJ2-5, with 7 bases identical to TRBD2. The V segment lost 0 bases and the J segment 4 bases; nucleotides outside the gene matches: 6. This CDR3 spans 15 amino acids. Germline V gene data show CDR1 as SGHRS and CDR2 as YFSETQ. The CDR3 reads CASSLDGGTGETQYF. The CDR3 coding sequence is TGCGCCAGCAGCTTGGACGGGGGGACTGGAGAGACCCAGTACTTC.

This clone was seen a single time. The gene calls are TRBV7-3 and TRBJ2-3; TRBD2 agrees at 10 bases. The CDR3 has 17 amino acids. The V gene end was trimmed by 2 bases and the J gene end by 2 bases; junction bases not matched to a gene: 7. Germline V gives CDR1 SGHTA, CDR2 FQGTGA. The CDR3 region is CASSLFLSGRVTDTQYF. The CDR3 nucleotides read TGTGCCAGCAGCTTATTCCTCAGCGGGAGGGTCACAGATACGCAGTATTTT.

The chain joins TRBV30 to TRBJ2-7; 10 bases fit TRBD2. Germline V CDR1 and CDR2: GTSNPN, SVGIG (reference sequence). The V gene end was trimmed by 0 bases and the J gene end by 6 bases; junction bases not matched to a gene: 5. This CDR3 has 14 amino acids. The DNA of the CDR3 is TGTGCCTGGAGTGTATTGAGCGGGAGGGGCGAGCAGTACTTC. This gives the protein CAWSVLSGRGEQYF.

V usage is TRBV27 and J usage is TRBJ2-3; D remains unclear. The CDR3 covers 14 residues. Deletions cut 6 bases from V and 8 bases from J, with 18 bases between. The germline V gene has CDR1 MNHEY and CDR2 SMNVEV (reference sequence). In DNA form, the CDR3 reads TGTGCCAGCAGCCGCGCCCCTCTATATGGTACGCAGTATTTT. This sequence encodes CASSRAPLYGTQYF.

The chain carries TRBV7-9 and TRBJ2-3; 10 nucleotides agree with TRBD2. From germline, CDR1 is SEHNR and CDR2 FQNEAQ (reference sequence). The CDR3 is 14 residues long. Losses at the gene ends were 4 bases for V and 5 bases for J; bases not matched to a gene: 3. CDR3 DNA sequence: TGTGCCAGCAGCTGGTCTAGCGGGGGAGATACGCAGTATTTT. Protein sequence: CASSWSSGGDTQYF.

V gene TRBV7-2 combines with J gene TRBJ2-5; 7 bases are shared with TRBD2. The DNA end lines up better with TRBJ2-7; the J call may be wrong. Germline assignment: CDR1 SGHTA and CDR2 FQGNSA. The CDR3 contains 15 residues. CDR3 DNA sequence: TGTGCCAGCAGCTTACCGGGGGGTACGTCCTACGAGCAGTACTTC. It yields the protein CASSLPGGTSYEQYF.

V gene TRBV6-5 combines with J gene TRBJ2-3, with D possibly TRBD1 on 5 matching bases. V lost 5 bases to trimming and J lost 8 bases, with 8 bases between them. The CDR3 has 11 residues. Germline V gene sequence: CDR1 MNHEY, CDR2 SVGAGI. Written as DNA, the CDR3 is TGTGCCAGCAGTAGGGGCTCTACGCAGTATTTT. Protein product: CASSRGSTQYF.

A remark on this clone: One junction end does not reproduce the germline sequence, and a read error may be involved. The same CDR3 arises from other DNA sequences in this sample as well. This chain uses TRBV27 with TRBJ2-7; perhaps TRBD2 as D (5 bases). CDR3 size: 13 residues. Germline V lookup: CDR1 MNHEY, CDR2 SMNVEV (reference sequence). The DNA for the CDR3 is TGTGCCAGCGCCGAGGGAACGAGACCTACGGCACACTTC. Encoded protein: CASAEGTRPTAHF.

The chain is built from TRBV9 and TRBJ1-1, with a tentative D call TRBD1 (5 bases). Trimming pared 0 bases from V and 1 base from J, leaving 10 bases between. Germline assignment: CDR1 SGDLS and CDR2 YYNGEE. This CDR3 has 15 residues. The CDR3 DNA reads TGTGCCAGCAGCGTAGCGGCGGGGCAGAACACTGAAGCTTTCTTT. Protein product: CASSVAAGQNTEAFF. The full variable domain, its missing parts supplied by reference TRBV9 and TRBJ1-1, is DSGVTQTPKHLITATGQRVTLRCSPRSGDLSVYWYQQSLDQGLQFLIQYYNGEERAKGNILERFSAQQFPDLHSELNLSSLELGDSALYFCASSVAAGQNTEAFFGQGTRLTVV.

The V and J genes are TRBV5-1 and TRBJ2-1, with a tentative D call TRBD1 (6 bases). The V gene's germline CDR1 is SGHRS and CDR2 YFSETQ. The CDR3 is 16 residues long. V was shortened by 4 bases and J by 9 bases, with 23 bases between the two germline ends. CDR3 coding DNA: TGCGCCAGCAGCCCGGGCAGTACAGGGCGAAGTTCTGAGCAGTTCTTC. Its protein product is CASSPGSTGRSSEQFF.

This clone came up once. The V call is TRBV21-1, the J call TRBJ1-2; TRBD1, the table's D call, was not compared with the DNA. TRBV21-1 is labeled a pseudogene. The CDR3 is 19 residues long. The CDR3, as DNA: TGTGCCAGCAGCAAAGCCGGAGAGGGGACAGAAATCTTCTCGGGGGGCTACACCTTC. Encoded protein: CASSKAGEGTEIFSGGYTF.

The V gene is TRBV18, the J gene TRBJ1-4; D is perhaps TRBD1 (6 bases). Germline CDR1 KGHSH, CDR2 LQKENI. The CDR3 consists of 15 residues. The germline V and J ends were trimmed by 1 base and 5 bases, with 11 bases remaining between them. CDR3 DNA: TGTGCCAGCTCACCACGACAGGAAGGGAATGAAAAACTGTTTTTT. Translating gives CASSPRQEGNEKLFF. Combining the CDR3 with reference TRBV18 and TRBJ1-4 gives the whole variable domain NAGVMQNPRHLVRRRGQEARLRCSPMKGHSHVYWYRQLPEEGLKFMVYLQKENIIDESGMPKERFSAEFPKEGPSILRIQQVVRGDSAAYFCASSPRQEGNEKLFFGSGTQLSVL.

This clone was seen a few times. The rearrangement uses TRBV25-1 and TRBJ2-3; D is possibly TRBD2 (6 bases). Germline V gene lookup returns CDR1 MGHDK and CDR2 SYGVNS. The CDR3 spans 15 residues. V was trimmed by 6 bases and J by 0 bases, leaving 13 bases between them. The CDR3 DNA reads TGTGCCAGCAGCGATGGGGGGTTGAGCACAGATACGCAGTATTTT. Translating gives CASSDGGLSTDTQYF.